Following are 14 T cell receptor beta chains from one sample sequenced in a study of patients and donors after allogeneic stem cell transplantation. TCRdb reprocessed the RT-PCR reads with MiXCR, giving one entry per CDR3 protein. There are 900,000 to 1,000,000 distinct CDR3 sequences in the sample; roughly 18% occur only once, and roughly 6.4% lies in the top ten. The sample was blood, either unsorted or a sorted T cell fraction (not recorded which). The receptors were gathered from a human donor who was either an allogeneic HSCT recipient or a stem cell or donor lymphocyte infusion donor (not recorded which). It is not recorded whose cells these are; they may come from a transplant donor.

The chain uses TRBV7-9 and TRBJ1-2, with D unclear. CDR3 length: 13 amino acids. V was cut by 3 bases and J by 8 bases, with 13 bases left in between. In germline, CDR1 is SEHNR, CDR2 FQNEAQ (reference sequence). The CDR3 here is CASSFGTQDGYTF. The CDR3 nucleotides are TGTGCCAGCAGCTTCGGAACCCAGGACGGCTACACCTTC.

This clonotype was seen many times. The J gene is TRBJ1-5, the V gene TRBV20-1; perhaps TRBD1 as D (5 bases). The CDR3 covers 14 residues. Germline CDR1 is DFQATT and CDR2 is SNEGSKA (reference sequence). Trimming removed 6 bases from V and 1 base from J, with 13 bases in between. The CDR3 region has the DNA TGCAGTGCCGTAAACAGGTGGAGCAATCAGCCCCAGCATTTT. Translated: CSAVNRWSNQPQHF.

The V call is TRBV5-6, the J call TRBJ2-4, with TRBD1 identical over 7 bases. V shed 0 bases and J 7 bases; nucleotides not matched to a gene: 4. Germline V gene lookup returns CDR1 SGHDT and CDR2 YYEEEE. The CDR3 extends over 14 amino acids. The CDR3: CASSLGQGRNIQYF. CDR3 DNA: TGTGCCAGCAGCTTGGGACAGGGTCGTAACATTCAGTACTTC.

The chain is built from TRBV9 and TRBJ2-7, with D tentatively TRBD2 (6 bases). CDR3 size: 14 residues. V lost 0 bases, J lost 5 bases, and 12 bases lay in between. CDR1 is SGDLS, CDR2 YYNGEE, per germline. CDR3 residues: CASSVAGSWNEQYF. The CDR3 coding sequence is TGTGCCAGCAGCGTAGCCGGGAGCTGGAACGAGCAGTACTTC.

This clonotype was observed a handful of times. This chain joins TRBV28 and TRBJ2-3; no firm D call. Trimming stripped 4 bases from V and 0 bases from J, with 11 bases between. The CDR3 sequence is 15 residues long. Germline CDR1 is MDHEN and CDR2 is SYDVKM. The CDR3 nucleotides are TGTGCCAGCAGTTCCGTTACTACCAGCACAGATACGCAGTATTTT. It translates to CASSSVTTSTDTQYF.

The V gene is TRBV27, the J gene TRBJ2-6; 9 positions match TRBD1. V shed 5 bases, J shed 0 bases, and the junction held 8 bases outside the gene matches. This CDR3 comprises 18 residues. Looked up from germline, CDR1 is MNHEY and CDR2 is SMNVEV (reference sequence). CDR3 sequence: CASSPRDRASSGANVLTF. In DNA, the CDR3 is TGTGCCAGCAGTCCCCGGGACAGGGCTTCCTCTGGGGCCAACGTCCTGACTTTC.

There are a few counts of this clonotype. V and J are TRBV7-2 and TRBJ1-4; TRBD1 is a possible D gene (5 bases). The V gene's germline CDR1 is SGHTA and CDR2 FQGNSA. V lost 1 base and J 8 bases, leaving 14 bases between the germline ends. The CDR3 runs 15 residues. CDR3 sequence reads: CASSLDRGGGEKLFF. The CDR3, as DNA: TGTGCCAGCAGCTTAGATAGGGGCGGAGGAGAAAAACTGTTTTTT.

This rearrangement joins TRBV20-1 to TRBJ1-5, with D unresolved. CDR3 size: 15 residues. Germline loops: CDR1 DFQATT, CDR2 SNEGSKA (reference sequence). V was shortened by 4 bases and J by 0 bases, with 13 bases between the two germline ends. In nucleotides, the CDR3 is TGCAGTGCTACGGAGGAACCCTATAGCAATCAGCCCCAGCATTTT. Protein sequence: CSATEEPYSNQPQHF.

This clonotype has a handful of counts. The CDR3 loop is CASALKNTGELFF. The CDR3 bases are TGTGCCAGCGCCCTTAAGAACACCGGGGAGCTGTTTTTT. The gene calls are TRBV7-2 and TRBJ2-2, with no clear D. CDR1 is SGHTA, CDR2 FQGNSA, per germline. This CDR3 contains 13 residues. Deletions cut 8 bases from V and 1 base from J, with 8 bases between.

This clonotype was detected many times. The V gene is TRBV20-1, the J gene TRBJ2-3; the D is unclear. Trimming stripped 0 bases from V and 2 bases from J, with 12 bases between. The CDR3 is made up of 15 amino acids. CDR1 DFQATT and CDR2 SNEGSKA come from the germline V gene (reference sequence). CDR3 nucleotides: TGCAGTGCTAGAGATCTCCAGCAGATCACAGATACGCAGTATTTT. This sequence encodes CSARDLQQITDTQYF.

The table lists this clonotype with a few counts. This chain joins TRBV7-8 and TRBJ2-3; perhaps TRBD2 as D (5 bases). In germline, CDR1 is SGHVS, CDR2 FQNEAQ. Trimming cost V 5 bases and J 2 bases, with 14 bases left between them. The CDR3 spans 15 residues. The CDR3, as DNA: TGTGCCAGCAGCCCGCCCCTAGCTTTCACAGATACGCAGTATTTT. This translates into CASSPPLAFTDTQYF.

This clonotype was found a few times. The J gene is TRBJ1-5, the V gene TRBV9, with D possibly matching TRBD1 (5 bases). The CDR3 loop spans 15 amino acids. Germline V gene data show CDR1 as SGDLS and CDR2 as YYNGEE. Between the trimmed V and J ends, which lost 0 bases and 2 bases, there was a span of 9 bases. In DNA, the CDR3 is TGTGCCAGCAGCGTAGGAGGGGAGGGCAATCAGCCCCAGCATTTT. Protein: CASSVGGEGNQPQHF.

The chain is built from TRBV12-3 or TRBV12-4 and TRBJ1-2; D unclear. This CDR3 comprises 16 residues. Trimming pared 6 bases from V and 5 bases from J, leaving 22 bases between. Here the CDR3 reads CASSSAPPDLWYGYTF. Written as DNA, the CDR3 is TGTGCCAGCAGCTCAGCCCCTCCGGACCTTTGGTATGGCTACACCTTC.

This chain uses TRBV11-2 with TRBJ1-1; D not resolved. Trimming shortened V by 4 bases and J by 5 bases, and 11 bases separated the two germline ends. Germline values: CDR1 SGHAT, CDR2 FQNNGV. The CDR3 length is 13 residues. DNA of the CDR3: TGTGCCAGCAGCTCGACCTGGGAAACTGAAGCTTTCTTT. It yields the protein CASSSTWETEAFF.